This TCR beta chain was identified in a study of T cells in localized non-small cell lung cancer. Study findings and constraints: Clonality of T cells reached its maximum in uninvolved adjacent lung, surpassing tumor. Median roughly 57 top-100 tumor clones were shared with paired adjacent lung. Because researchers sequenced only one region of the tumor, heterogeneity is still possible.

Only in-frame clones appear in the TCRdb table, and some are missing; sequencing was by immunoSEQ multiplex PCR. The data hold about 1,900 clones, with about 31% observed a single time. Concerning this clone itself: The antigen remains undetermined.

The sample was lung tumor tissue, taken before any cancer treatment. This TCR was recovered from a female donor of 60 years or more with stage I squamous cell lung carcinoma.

The CDR3 coding sequence is TGTGCCAGCAGTCTACGGACAGGGGATTGGAGCTACACCTTC. Protein sequence: CASSLRTGDWSYTF. The chain couples TRBV6-8 to TRBJ1-2, with TRBD1 identical over 9 bases. This CDR3 is built from 14 residues. V was clipped by 5 bases and J by 9 bases; unmatched bases: 10. Germline assignment: CDR1 MNHGY and CDR2 SAAAGT.